The present T cell receptor beta chain was sequenced within a study of CD8+CD57+ T cells in acquired aplastic anemia. It was patients with CD8+CD57+ cell expansion by flow cytometry who were chosen for sequencing. General observations from the study: A significant difference in CD8+ Simpson's diversity between patients and controls was not found.

Trimming removed 6 bases from V and 6 bases from J, with 13 bases in between. The CDR3 length is 13 residues. Germline V gene sequence: CDR1 SSHAT, CDR2 FNYEAQ (reference sequence). About this clonotype itself: Antigen: not known.

The use of genomic DNA as template underpinned the TCR beta VDJ and CDR3 profiling. TCRdb re-derived calls from the reads in MiXCR, one entry per CDR3 protein. Of about 200,000 distinct CDR3 sequences in the sample, approximately 60% were seen once. The origin of this receptor is a human donor with aplastic anemia. The V and J genes are TRBV7-7 and TRBJ2-3; D is unresolved. Sequencing used sorted CD4+, CD8+, or CD8+CD57+ T cells (not recorded which) from PBMCs. CDR3 nucleotides: TGTGCCAGCAGTAGACGACTGGCGGATACGCAGTATTTT. This sequence encodes CASSRRLADTQYF.